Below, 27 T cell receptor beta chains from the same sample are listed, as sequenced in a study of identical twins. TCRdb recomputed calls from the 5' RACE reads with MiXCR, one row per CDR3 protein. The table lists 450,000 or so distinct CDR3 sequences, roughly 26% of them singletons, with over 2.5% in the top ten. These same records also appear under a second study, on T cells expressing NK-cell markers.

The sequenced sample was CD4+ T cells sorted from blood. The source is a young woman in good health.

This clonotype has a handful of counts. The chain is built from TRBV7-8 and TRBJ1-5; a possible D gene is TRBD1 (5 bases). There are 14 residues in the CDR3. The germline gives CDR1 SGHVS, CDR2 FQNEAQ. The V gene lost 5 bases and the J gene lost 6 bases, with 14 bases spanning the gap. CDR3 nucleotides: TGTGCCAGCAGCCCCCCCGGGGGAGCTCAGCCCCAGCATTTT. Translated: CASSPPGGAQPQHF. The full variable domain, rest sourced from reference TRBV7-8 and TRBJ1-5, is GAGVSQSPRYKVAKRGQDVALRCDPISGHVSLFWYQQALGQGPEFLTYFQNEAQLDKSGLPSDRFFAERPEGSVSTLKIQRTQQEDSAVYLCASSPPGGAQPQHFGDGTRLSIL.

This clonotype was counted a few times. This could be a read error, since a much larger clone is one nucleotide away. The DNA of the CDR3 is TGCAGTGCTCCTGACTACAATGAGCAGTTCTTC. Its translation: CSAPDYNEQFF. The chain carries TRBV20-1 and TRBJ2-1; D is uncertain. The CDR3 consists of 11 residues. Germline assignment: CDR1 DFQATT and CDR2 SNEGSKA (reference sequence). V lost 5 bases and J 3 bases, leaving 5 bases between the germline ends.

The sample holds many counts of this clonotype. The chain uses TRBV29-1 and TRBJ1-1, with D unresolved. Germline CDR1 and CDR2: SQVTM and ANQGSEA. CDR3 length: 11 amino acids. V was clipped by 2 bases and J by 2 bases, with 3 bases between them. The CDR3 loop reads CSVESNTEAFF. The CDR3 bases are TGCAGCGTTGAAAGCAACACTGAAGCTTTCTTT. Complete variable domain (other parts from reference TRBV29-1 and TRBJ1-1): SAVISQKPSRDICQRGTSLTIQCQVDSQVTMMFWYRQQPGQSLTLIATANQGSEATYESGFVIDKFPISRPNLTFSTLTVSNMSPEDSSIYLCSVESNTEAFFGQGTRLTVV.

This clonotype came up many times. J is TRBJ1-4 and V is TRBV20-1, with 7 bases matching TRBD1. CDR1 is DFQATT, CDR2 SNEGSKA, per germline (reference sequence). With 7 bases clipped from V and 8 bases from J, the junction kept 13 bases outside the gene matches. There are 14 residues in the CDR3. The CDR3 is CSVKGTARVEKLFF. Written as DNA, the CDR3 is TGCAGTGTTAAAGGGACAGCCCGCGTGGAAAAACTGTTTTTT.

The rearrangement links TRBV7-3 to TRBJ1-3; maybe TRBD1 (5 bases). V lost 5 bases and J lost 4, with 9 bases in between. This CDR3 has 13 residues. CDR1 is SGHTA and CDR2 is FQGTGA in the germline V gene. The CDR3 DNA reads TGTGCCAGCAGCCTGGACATGGGAAACACCATATATTTT. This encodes CASSLDMGNTIYF.

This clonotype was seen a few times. As DNA, the CDR3 is TGTGCCAGCAGCGTGGACCCCTCTGGGGCCAACGTCCTGACTTTC. Translation: CASSVDPSGANVLTF. The rearrangement links TRBV9 to TRBJ2-6, with D uncertain. The CDR3 has 15 residues. V was cut by 2 bases and J by 0 bases, with 6 bases left in between. CDR1 and CDR2 (germline): SGDLS, YYNGEE.

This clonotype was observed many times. The CDR3 protein is CASSYLQGAKNIQYF. The CDR3 region has the DNA TGTGCCAGCAGTTACCTACAGGGGGCCAAAAACATTCAGTACTTC. V and J are TRBV6-5 and TRBJ2-4; 7 nucleotides match TRBD1. The trim removed 2 bases at V and 1 base at J, leaving 2 bases unmatched. The germline gives CDR1 MNHEY, CDR2 SVGAGI. The CDR3 consists of 15 residues.

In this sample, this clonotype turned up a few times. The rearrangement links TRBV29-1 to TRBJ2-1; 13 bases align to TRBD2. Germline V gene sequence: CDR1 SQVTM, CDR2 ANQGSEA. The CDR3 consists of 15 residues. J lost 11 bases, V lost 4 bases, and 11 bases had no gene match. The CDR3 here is CSVGTSGGLISKQFF. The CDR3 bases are TGCAGCGTTGGGACTAGCGGGGGTCTTATTAGTAAGCAGTTCTTC.

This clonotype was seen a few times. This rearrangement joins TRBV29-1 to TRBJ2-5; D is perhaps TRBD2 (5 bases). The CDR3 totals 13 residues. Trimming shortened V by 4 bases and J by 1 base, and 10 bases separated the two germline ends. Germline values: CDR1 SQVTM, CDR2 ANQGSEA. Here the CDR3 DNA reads TGCAGCGTTGCGGGGAAAACCCAAGAGACCCAGTACTTC. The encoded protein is CSVAGKTQETQYF.

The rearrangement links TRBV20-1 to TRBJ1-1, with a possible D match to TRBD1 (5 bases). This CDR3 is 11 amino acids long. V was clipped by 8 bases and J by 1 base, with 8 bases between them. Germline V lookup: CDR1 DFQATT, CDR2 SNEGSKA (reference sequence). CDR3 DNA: TGCAGTACCGGGGGGAACACTGAAGCTTTCTTT. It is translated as CSTGGNTEAFF.

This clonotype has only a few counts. DNA for the CDR3: TGTGCCAGCAGCCAACTCGGGACAGTCCCCCATTCGTTGGAAAAACTGTTTTTT. Translated: CASSQLGTVPHSLEKLFF. V is TRBV6-1 and J is TRBJ1-4; 7 nucleotides agree with TRBD1. Trimming cost V 6 bases and J 8 bases; bases outside gene matches: 21. This CDR3 comprises 18 residues. Germline values: CDR1 MNHNS, CDR2 SASEGT.

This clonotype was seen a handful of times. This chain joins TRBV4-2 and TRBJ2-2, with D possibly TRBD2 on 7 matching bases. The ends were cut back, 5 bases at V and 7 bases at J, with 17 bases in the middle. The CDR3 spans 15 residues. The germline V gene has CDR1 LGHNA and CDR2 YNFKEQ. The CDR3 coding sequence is TGTGCCAGCAGCGGTGCGGGGGCGAGAAACGGGGAGCTGTTTTTT. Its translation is CASSGAGARNGELFF.

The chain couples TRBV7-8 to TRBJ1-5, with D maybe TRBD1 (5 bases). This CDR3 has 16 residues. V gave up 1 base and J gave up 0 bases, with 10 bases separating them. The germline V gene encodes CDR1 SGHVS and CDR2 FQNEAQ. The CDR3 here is CASSLGQSVSNQPQHF. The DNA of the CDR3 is TGTGCCAGCAGCTTAGGACAGAGTGTTAGCAATCAGCCCCAGCATTTT.

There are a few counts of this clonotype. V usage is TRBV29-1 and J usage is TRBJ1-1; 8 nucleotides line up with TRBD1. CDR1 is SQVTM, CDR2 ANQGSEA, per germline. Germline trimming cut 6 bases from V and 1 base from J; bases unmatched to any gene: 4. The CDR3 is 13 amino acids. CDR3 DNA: TGCAGCGTGGACAGGGCGGGGAACACTGAAGCTTTCTTT. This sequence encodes CSVDRAGNTEAFF. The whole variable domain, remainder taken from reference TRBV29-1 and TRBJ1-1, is SAVISQKPSRDICQRGTSLTIQCQVDSQVTMMFWYRQQPGQSLTLIATANQGSEATYESGFVIDKFPISRPNLTFSTLTVSNMSPEDSSIYLCSVDRAGNTEAFFGQGTRLTVV.

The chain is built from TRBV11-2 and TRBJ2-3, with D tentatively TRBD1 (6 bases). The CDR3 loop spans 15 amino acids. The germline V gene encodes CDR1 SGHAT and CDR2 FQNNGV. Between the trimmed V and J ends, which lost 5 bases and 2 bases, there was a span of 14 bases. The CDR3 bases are TGTGCCAGCAGCAAAGGACAGATTAACACAGATACGCAGTATTTT. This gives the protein CASSKGQINTDTQYF.

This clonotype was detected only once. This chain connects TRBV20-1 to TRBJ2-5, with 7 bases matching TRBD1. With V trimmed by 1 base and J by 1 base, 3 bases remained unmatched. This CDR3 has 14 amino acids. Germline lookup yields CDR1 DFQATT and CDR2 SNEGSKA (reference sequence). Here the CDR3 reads CSARGGTVQETQYF. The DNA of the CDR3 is TGCAGTGCTAGAGGGGGGACAGTCCAAGAGACCCAGTACTTC.

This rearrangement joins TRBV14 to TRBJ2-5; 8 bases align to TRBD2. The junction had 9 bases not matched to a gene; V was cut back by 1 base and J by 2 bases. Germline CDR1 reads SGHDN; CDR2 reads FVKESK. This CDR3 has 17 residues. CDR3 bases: TGTGCCAGCAGCCAAGGACGGGGGGGCCCCATGCAAGAGACCCAGTACTTC. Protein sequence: CASSQGRGGPMQETQYF. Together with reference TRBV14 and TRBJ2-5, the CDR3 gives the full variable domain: EAGVTQFPSHSVIEKGQTVTLRCDPISGHDNLYWYRRVMGKEIKFLLHFVKESKQDESGMPNNRFLAERTGGTYSTLKVQPAELEDSGVYFCASSQGRGGPMQETQYFGPGTRLLVL.

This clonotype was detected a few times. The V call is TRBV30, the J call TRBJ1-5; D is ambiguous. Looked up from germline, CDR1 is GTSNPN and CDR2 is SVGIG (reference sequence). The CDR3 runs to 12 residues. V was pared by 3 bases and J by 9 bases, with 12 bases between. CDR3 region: CAWSGVLGPQHF. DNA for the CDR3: TGTGCCTGGAGCGGGGTTTTGGGGCCCCAGCATTTT.

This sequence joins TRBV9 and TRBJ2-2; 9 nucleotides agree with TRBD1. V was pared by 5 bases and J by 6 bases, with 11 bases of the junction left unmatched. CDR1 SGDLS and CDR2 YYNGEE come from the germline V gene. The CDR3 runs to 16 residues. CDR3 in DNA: TGTGCCAGCAGGTTGGAACAGGGGGCGCTTTCCGGGGAGCTGTTTTTT. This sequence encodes CASRLEQGALSGELFF.

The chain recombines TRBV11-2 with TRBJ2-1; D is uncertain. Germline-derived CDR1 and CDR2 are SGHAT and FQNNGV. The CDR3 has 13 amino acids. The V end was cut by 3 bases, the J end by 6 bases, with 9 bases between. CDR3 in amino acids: CASSLRRVNEQFF. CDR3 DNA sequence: TGTGCCAGCAGCTTGCGGCGAGTCAATGAGCAGTTCTTC.

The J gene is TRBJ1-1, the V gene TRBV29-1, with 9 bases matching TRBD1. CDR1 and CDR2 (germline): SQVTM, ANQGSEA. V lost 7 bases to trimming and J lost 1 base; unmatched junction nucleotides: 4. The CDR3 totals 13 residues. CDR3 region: CSAEGQGNTEAFF. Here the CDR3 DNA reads TGCAGCGCCGAGGGACAGGGGAACACTGAAGCTTTCTTT.

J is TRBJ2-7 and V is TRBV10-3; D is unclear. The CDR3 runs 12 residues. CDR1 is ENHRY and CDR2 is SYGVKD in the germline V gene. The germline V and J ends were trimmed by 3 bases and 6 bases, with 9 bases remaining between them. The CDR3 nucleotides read TGTGCCATCAGTGACATTCGGCGCGAGCAGTACTTC. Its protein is CAISDIRREQYF.

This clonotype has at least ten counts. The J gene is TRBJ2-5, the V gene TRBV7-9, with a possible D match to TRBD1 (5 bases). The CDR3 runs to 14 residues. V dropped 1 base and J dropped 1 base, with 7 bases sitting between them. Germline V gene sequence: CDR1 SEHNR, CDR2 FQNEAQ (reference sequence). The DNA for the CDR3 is TGTGCCAGCAGCTTAGGGGGCACCCAAGAGACCCAGTACTTC. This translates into CASSLGGTQETQYF.

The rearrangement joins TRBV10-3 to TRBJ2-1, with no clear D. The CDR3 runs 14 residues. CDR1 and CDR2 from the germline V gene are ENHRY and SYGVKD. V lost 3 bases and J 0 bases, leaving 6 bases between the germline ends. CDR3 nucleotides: TGTGCCATCAGTGATCGAAGCTCCTACAATGAGCAGTTCTTC. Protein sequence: CAISDRSSYNEQFF.

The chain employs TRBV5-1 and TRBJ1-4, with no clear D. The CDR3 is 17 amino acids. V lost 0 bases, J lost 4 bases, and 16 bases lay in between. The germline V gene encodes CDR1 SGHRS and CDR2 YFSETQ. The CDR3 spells CASSLVPDFYNNEKLFF. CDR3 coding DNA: TGCGCCAGCAGCTTGGTCCCCGACTTCTATAATAATGAAAAACTGTTTTTT.

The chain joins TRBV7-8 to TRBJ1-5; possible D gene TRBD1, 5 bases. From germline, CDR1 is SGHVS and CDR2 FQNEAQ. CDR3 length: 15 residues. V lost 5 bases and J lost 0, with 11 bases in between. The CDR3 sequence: CASSAEGYSNQPQHF. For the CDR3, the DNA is TGTGCCAGCAGCGCGGAGGGGTATAGCAATCAGCCCCAGCATTTT.

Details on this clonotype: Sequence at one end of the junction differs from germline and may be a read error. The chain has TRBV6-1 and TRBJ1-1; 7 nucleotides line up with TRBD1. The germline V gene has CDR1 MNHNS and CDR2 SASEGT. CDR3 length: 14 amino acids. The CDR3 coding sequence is TGTGCCAGCAGAGAAGGGGGCGCGGGCACTGAAGCTTTCTTT. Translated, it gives CASREGGAGTEAFF.